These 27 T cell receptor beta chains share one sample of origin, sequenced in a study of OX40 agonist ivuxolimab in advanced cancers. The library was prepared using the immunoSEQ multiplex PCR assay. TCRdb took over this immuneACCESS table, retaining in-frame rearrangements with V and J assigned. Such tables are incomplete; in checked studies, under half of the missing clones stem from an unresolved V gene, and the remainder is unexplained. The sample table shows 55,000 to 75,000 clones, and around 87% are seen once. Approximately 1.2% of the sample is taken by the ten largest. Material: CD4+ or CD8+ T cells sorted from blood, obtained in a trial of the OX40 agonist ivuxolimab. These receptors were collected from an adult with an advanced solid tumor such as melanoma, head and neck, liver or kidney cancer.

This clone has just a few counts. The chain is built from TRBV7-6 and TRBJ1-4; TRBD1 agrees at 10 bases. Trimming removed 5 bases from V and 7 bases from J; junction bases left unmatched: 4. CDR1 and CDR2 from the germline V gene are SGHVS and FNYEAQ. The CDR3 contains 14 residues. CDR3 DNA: TGTGCCAGCAGCATTGGACAGGGGGGTGAAAAACTGTTTTTT. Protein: CASSIGQGGEKLFF.

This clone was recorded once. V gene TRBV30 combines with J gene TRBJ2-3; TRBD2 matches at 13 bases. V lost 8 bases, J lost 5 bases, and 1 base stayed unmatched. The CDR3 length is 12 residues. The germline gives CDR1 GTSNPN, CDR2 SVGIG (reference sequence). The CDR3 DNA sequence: TGTGCCCGGACTAGCGGGGGAGATACGCAGTATTTT. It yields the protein CARTSGGDTQYF.

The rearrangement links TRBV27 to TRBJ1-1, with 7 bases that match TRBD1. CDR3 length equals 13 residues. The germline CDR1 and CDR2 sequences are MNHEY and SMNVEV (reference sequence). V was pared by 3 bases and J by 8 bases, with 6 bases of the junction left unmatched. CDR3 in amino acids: CASSLEGGREAFF. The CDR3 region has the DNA TGTGCCAGCAGTTTGGAAGGGGGCCGGGAAGCTTTCTTT.

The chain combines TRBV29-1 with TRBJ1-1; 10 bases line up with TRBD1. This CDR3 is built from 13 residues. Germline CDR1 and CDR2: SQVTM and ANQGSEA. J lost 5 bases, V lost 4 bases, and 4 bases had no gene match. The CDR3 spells CSVGDRGETEAFF. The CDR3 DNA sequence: TGCAGCGTTGGGGACAGGGGAGAAACTGAAGCTTTCTTT.

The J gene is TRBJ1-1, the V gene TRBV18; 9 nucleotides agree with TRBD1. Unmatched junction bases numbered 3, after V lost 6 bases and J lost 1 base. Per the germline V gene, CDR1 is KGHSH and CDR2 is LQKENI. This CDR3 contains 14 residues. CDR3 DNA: TGTGCCAGCTCGATGGACAGGGGGAACACTGAAGCTTTCTTT. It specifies CASSMDRGNTEAFF.

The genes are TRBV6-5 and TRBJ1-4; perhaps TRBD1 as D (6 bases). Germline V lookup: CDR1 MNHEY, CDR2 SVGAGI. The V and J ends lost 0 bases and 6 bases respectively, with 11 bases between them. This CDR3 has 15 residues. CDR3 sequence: CASSYSSRGYEKLFF. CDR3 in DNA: TGTGCCAGCAGTTACTCGTCAAGGGGGTATGAAAAACTGTTTTTT.

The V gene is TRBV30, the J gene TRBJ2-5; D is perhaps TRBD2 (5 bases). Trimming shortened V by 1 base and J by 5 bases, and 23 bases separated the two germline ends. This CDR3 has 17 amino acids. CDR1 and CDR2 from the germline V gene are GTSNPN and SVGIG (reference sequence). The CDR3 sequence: CAWSAQPPGFRSETQYF. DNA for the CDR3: TGTGCCTGGAGTGCTCAACCTCCGGGATTTCGTAGTGAGACCCAGTACTTC. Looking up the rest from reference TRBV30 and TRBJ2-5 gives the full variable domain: SQTIHQWPATLVQPVGSPLSLECTVEGTSNPNLYWYRQAAGRGLQLLFYSVGIGQISSEVPQNLSASRPQDRQFILSSKKLLLSDSGFYLCAWSAQPPGFRSETQYFGPGTRLLVL.

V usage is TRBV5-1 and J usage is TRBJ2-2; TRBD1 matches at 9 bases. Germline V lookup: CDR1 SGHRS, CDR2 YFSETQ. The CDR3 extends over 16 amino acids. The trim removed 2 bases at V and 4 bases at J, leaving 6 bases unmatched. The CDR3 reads CASSFEPTGGTGELFF. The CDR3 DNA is TGCGCCAGCAGCTTCGAGCCGACAGGGGGCACCGGGGAGCTGTTTTTT.

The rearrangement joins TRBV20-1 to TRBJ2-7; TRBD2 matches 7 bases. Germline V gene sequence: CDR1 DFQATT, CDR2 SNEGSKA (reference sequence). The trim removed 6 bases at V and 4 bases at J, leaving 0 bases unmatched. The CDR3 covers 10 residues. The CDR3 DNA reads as TGCAGTGCCGGGGGGTACGAGCAGTACTTC. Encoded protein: CSAGGYEQYF.

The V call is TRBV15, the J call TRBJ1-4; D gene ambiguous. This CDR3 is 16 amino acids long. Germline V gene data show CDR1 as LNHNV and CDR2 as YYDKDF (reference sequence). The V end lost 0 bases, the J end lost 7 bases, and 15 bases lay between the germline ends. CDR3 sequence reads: CATSRDRRGSGEKLFF. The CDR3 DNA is TGTGCCACCAGCAGAGATCGTAGAGGGTCGGGTGAAAAACTGTTTTTT.

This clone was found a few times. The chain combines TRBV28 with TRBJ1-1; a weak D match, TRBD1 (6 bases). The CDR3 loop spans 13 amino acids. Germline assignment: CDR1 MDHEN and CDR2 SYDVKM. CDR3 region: CAGGDKMNTEAFF. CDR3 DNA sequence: TGTGCGGGAGGGGACAAGATGAACACTGAAGCTTTCTTT. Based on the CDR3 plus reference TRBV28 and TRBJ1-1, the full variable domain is DVKVTQSSRYLVKRTGEKVFLECVQDMDHENMFWYRQDPGLGLRLIYFSYDVKMKEKGDIPEGYSVSREKKERFSLILESASTNQTSMYLCAGGDKMNTEAFFGQGTRLTVV.

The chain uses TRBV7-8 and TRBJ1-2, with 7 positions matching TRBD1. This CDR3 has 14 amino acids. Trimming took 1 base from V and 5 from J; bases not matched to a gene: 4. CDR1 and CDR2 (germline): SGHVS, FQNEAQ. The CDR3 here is CASSLDGTEYGYTF. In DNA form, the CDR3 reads TGTGCCAGCAGCTTAGACGGGACAGAGTATGGCTACACCTTC.

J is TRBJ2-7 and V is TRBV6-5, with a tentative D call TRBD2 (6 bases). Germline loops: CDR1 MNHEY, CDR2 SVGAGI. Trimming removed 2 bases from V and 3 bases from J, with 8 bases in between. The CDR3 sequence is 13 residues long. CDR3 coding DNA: TGTGCCAGCAGTTACGGGACTTACTACGAGCAGTACTTC. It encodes CASSYGTYYEQYF.

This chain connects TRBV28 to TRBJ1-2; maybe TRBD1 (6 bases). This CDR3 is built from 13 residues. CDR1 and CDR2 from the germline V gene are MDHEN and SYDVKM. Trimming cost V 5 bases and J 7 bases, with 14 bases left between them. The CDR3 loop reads CASSEAGGTGYTF. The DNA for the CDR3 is TGTGCCAGCAGTGAGGCCGGGGGCACTGGCTACACCTTC.

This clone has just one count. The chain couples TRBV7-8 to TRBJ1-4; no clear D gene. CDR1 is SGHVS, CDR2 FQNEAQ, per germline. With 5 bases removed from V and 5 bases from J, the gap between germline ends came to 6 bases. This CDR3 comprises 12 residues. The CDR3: CASSIQNEKLFF. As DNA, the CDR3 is TGTGCCAGCAGCATCCAAAATGAAAAACTGTTTTTT.

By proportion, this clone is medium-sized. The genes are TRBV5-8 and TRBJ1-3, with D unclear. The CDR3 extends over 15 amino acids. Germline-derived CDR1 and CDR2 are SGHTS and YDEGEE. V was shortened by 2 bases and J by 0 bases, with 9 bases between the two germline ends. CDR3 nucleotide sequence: TGTGCCAGCAGCTTCGCAGGTTCCTCTGGAAACACCATATATTTT. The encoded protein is CASSFAGSSGNTIYF.

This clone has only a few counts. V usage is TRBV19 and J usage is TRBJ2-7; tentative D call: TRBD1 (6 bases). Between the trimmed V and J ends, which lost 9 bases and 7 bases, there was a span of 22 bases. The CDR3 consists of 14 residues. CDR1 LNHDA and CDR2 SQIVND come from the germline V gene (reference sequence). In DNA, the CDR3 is TGTGCCAGCAACCGGGACACAGGCCTTTTGGAGCAGTACTTC. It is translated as CASNRDTGLLEQYF.

This chain's CDR3 is CARSLVLLPVGKGTEAFF. CDR3 nucleotide sequence: TGTGCCAGAAGCTTGGTCTTGCTCCCCGTAGGGAAGGGCACTGAAGCTTTCTTT. This chain joins TRBV5-3 and TRBJ1-1; D remains ambiguous. TRBV5-3 is noted as an ORF with a role that remains uncertain. Trimming took 0 bases from V and 4 from J, leaving 22 bases between them. The CDR3 has 18 amino acids.

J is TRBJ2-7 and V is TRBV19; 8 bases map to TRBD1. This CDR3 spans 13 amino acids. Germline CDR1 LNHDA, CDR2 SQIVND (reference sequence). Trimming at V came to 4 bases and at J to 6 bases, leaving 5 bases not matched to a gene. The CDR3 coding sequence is TGTGCCAGTAGTACACAGGGGGTCGGCGAGCAGTACTTC. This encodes CASSTQGVGEQYF.

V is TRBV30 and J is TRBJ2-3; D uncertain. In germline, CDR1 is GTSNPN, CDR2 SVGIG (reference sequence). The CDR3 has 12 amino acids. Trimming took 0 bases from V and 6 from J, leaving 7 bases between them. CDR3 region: CAWSVNRDTQYF. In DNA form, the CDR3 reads TGTGCCTGGAGTGTAAATCGGGATACGCAGTATTTT.

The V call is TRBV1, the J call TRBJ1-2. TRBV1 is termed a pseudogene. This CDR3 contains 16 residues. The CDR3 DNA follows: TGCACCAGCAGGCTGGAACGTGTGCGAAAGACCTATGGCTACACCTTC. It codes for CTSRLERVRKTYGYTF.

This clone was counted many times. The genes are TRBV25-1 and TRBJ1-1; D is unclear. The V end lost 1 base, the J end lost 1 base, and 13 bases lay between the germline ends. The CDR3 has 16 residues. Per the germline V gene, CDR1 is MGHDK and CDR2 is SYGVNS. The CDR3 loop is CASSESIGQSNTEAFF. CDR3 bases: TGTGCCAGCAGTGAATCGATCGGGCAGTCGAACACTGAAGCTTTCTTT. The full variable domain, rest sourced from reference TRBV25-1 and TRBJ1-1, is EADIYQTPRYLVIGTGKKITLECSQTMGHDKMYWYQQDPGMELHLIHYSYGVNSTEKGDLSSESTVSRIRTEHFPLTLESARPSHTSQYLCASSESIGQSNTEAFFGQGTRLTVV.

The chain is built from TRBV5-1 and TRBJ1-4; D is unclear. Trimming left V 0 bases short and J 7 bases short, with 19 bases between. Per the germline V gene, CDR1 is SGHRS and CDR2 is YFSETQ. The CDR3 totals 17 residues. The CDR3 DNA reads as TGCGCCAGCAGCTTGGAGGGTAGGCCACTAGGAAGTGAAAAACTGTTTTTT. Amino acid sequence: CASSLEGRPLGSEKLFF.

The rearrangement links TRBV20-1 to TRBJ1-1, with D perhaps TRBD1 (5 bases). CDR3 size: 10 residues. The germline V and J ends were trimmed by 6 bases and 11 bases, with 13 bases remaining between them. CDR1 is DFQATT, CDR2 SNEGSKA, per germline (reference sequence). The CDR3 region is CSAGQGRAFF. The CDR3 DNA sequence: TGCAGTGCGGGCCAGGGTAGGGCTTTCTTT.

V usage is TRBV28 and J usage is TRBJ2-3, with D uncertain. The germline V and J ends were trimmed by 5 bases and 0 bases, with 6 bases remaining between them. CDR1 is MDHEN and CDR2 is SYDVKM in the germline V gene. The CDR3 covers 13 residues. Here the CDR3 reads CASSTPSTDTQYF. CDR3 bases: TGTGCCAGCAGTACCCCTAGCACAGATACGCAGTATTTT.

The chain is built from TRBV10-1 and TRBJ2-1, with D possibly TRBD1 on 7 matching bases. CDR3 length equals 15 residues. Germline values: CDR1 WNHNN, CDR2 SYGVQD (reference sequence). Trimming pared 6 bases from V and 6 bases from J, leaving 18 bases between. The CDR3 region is CASSRQGGRGNEQFF. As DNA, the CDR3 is TGCGCCAGCAGCCGACAGGGAGGCCGAGGCAATGAGCAGTTCTTC.

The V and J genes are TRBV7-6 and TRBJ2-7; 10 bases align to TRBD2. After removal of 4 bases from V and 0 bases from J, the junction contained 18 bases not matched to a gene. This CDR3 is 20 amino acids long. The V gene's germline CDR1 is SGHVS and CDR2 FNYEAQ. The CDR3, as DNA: TGTGCCAGCAGCTCCCTCGGGGGAGCGGGAGGGACATCGCTCTCCTACGAGCAGTACTTC. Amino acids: CASSSLGGAGGTSLSYEQYF. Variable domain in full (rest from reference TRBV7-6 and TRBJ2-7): GAGVSQSPRYKVTKRGQDVALRCDPISGHVSLYWYRQALGQGPEFLTYFNYEAQQDKSGLPNDRFSAERPEGSISTLTIQRTEQRDSAMYRCASSSLGGAGGTSLSYEQYFGPGTRLTVT.